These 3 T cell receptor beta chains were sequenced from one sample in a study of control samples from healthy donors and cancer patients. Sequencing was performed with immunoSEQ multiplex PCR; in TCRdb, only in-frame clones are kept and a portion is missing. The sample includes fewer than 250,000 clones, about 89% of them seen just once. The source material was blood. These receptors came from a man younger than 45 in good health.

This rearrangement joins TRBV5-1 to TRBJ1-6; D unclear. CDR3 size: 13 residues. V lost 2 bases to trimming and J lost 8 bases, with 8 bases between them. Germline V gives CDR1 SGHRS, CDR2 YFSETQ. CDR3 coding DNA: TGCGCCAGCAGCTTCACTCAGGATTCACCCCTCCACTTT. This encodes CASSFTQDSPLHF.

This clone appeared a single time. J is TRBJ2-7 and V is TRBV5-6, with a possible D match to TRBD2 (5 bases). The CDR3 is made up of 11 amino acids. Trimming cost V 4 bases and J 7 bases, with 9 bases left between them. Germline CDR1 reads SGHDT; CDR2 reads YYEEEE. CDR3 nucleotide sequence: TGTGCCAGCAGCCTTTGGAGGGAGCAGTACTTC. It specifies CASSLWREQYF.

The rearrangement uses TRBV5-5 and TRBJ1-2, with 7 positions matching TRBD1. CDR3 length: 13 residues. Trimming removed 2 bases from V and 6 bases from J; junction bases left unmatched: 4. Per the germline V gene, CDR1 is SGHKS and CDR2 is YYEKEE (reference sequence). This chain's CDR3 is CASSLTGVDGYTF. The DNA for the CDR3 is TGTGCCAGCAGCTTAACAGGGGTGGATGGCTACACCTTC.